Presented here are 31 T cell receptor beta chains from one specimen sequenced in a study of long-term antiretroviral therapy in people with HIV. Run at survey level, the immunoSEQ assay was version v3.0. TCRdb's table, derived via immunoSEQ multiplex PCR, lists solely in-frame clones and lacks some. The sample carries fewer than 40,000 clones, around 94% recorded once. Source: unsorted PBMCs, taken about 5.1 years after starting antiretroviral therapy. All receptors derive from a woman between 45 and 60 years old with HIV.

The V call is TRBV10-2, the J call TRBJ1-2; D is undetermined. The V gene's germline CDR1 is WSHSY and CDR2 SAAADI. The CDR3 covers 12 residues. With 4 bases removed from V and 7 bases from J, the gap between germline ends came to 10 bases. The CDR3 is CASSGTLGGYTF. The DNA for the CDR3 is TGCGCCAGCAGTGGTACCCTGGGTGGCTACACCTTC.

This chain connects TRBV7-8 to TRBJ1-1; 9 bases map to TRBD1. The V and J ends lost 4 bases and 0 bases, in that order; junction bases with no gene match: 6. Germline V gives CDR1 SGHVS, CDR2 FQNEAQ. This CDR3 region has 16 residues. Written as DNA, the CDR3 is TGTGCCAGCAGCTCCTGGACAGGGGCGTTGAACACTGAAGCTTTCTTT. It yields the protein CASSSWTGALNTEAFF.

This chain joins TRBV7-2 and TRBJ1-4, with D perhaps TRBD1 (5 bases). V was shortened by 5 bases and J by 7 bases, with 20 bases between the two germline ends. This CDR3 comprises 16 residues. The germline V gene has CDR1 SGHTA and CDR2 FQGNSA. The CDR3, as DNA: TGTGCCAGCAGCCAGGCCCCCGGGGCCGGGATTGAAAAACTGTTTTTT. As protein: CASSQAPGAGIEKLFF.

The rearrangement joins TRBV5-5 to TRBJ1-1; D is perhaps TRBD1 (5 bases). The V and J ends lost 2 bases and 3 bases respectively, with 17 bases between them. CDR1 and CDR2 from the germline V gene are SGHKS and YYEKEE (reference sequence). The CDR3 is 16 amino acids. The CDR3 nucleotides are TGTGCCAGCAGCTTAATTACGGGGGGATTGGACACTGAAGCTTTCTTT. Translation: CASSLITGGLDTEAFF.

The V call is TRBV5-1, the J call TRBJ1-3; the match to TRBD1 covers 7 bases. Germline V gene sequence: CDR1 SGHRS, CDR2 YFSETQ. After removal of 3 bases from V and 3 bases from J, the junction contained 9 bases not matched to a gene. CDR3 size: 16 residues. CDR3 sequence: CASSSRQGPDGNTIYF. In nucleotides, the CDR3 is TGCGCCAGCAGCTCCAGACAGGGCCCCGATGGAAACACCATATATTTT.

This clone came up once. The chain joins TRBV2 to TRBJ2-7, with D possibly being TRBD1 (5 bases). V was trimmed by 4 bases and J by 3 bases, leaving 13 bases between them. CDR1 SNHLY and CDR2 FYNNEI come from the germline V gene. CDR3 length: 14 amino acids. CDR3 nucleotide sequence: TGTGCCAGCAGTGGGACATCTGGTCTCTACGAGCAGTACTTC. This encodes CASSGTSGLYEQYF.

V usage is TRBV6-1 and J usage is TRBJ1-5; D gene unclear. Trimming cost V 10 bases and J 1 base, with 17 bases left between them. Germline CDR1 and CDR2: MNHNS and SASEGT. The CDR3 is 15 residues long. CDR3 coding DNA: TGTGCCACGACGGCGGGCCCGGGGAGCAATCAGCCCCAGCATTTT. This sequence encodes CATTAGPGSNQPQHF.

V usage is TRBV10-2 and J usage is TRBJ2-7, with 11 bases identical to TRBD1. This CDR3 region has 16 residues. Trimming took 5 bases from V and 3 from J; bases not matched to a gene: 9. Germline loops: CDR1 WSHSY, CDR2 SAAADI. CDR3 DNA: TGCGCCAGCAGTAGGTTTGGACAGGGGGCCTTCTACGAGCAGTACTTC. This gives the protein CASSRFGQGAFYEQYF.

The chain carries TRBV5-6 and TRBJ1-1; TRBD1 might be the D (6 bases). This CDR3 contains 14 residues. Germline CDR1 SGHDT, CDR2 YYEEEE. V lost 4 bases and J lost 0, with 10 bases in between. The CDR3 DNA sequence: TGTGCCAGCAGCGTGGGGGGCATGAACACTGAAGCTTTCTTT. Amino acids: CASSVGGMNTEAFF.

This chain connects TRBV6-5 to TRBJ1-6; tentative D call: TRBD1 (5 bases). V shed 2 bases and J shed 7 bases, with 12 bases lying between them. The CDR3 has 15 residues. CDR1 is MNHEY, CDR2 SVGAGI, per germline. The CDR3 sequence is CASSYAPGRNSPLHF. CDR3 DNA: TGTGCCAGCAGTTACGCCCCAGGGAGGAATTCACCCCTCCACTTT.

The V call is TRBV30, the J call TRBJ2-3; D unresolved. V was pared by 4 bases and J by 4 bases, with 9 bases between. The CDR3 loop spans 12 amino acids. Germline CDR1 and CDR2: GTSNPN and SVGIG (reference sequence). The DNA for the CDR3 is TGTGCCTGGAAGGGTACGGCAGATACGCAGTATTTT. Protein sequence: CAWKGTADTQYF. Together with reference TRBV30 and TRBJ2-3, the CDR3 gives the full variable domain: SQTIHQWPATLVQPVGSPLSLECTVEGTSNPNLYWYRQAAGRGLQLLFYSVGIGQISSEVPQNLSASRPQDRQFILSSKKLLLSDSGFYLCAWKGTADTQYFGPGTRLTVL.

The chain carries TRBV5-4 and TRBJ2-2, with 7 nucleotides matching TRBD1. CDR1 and CDR2 from the germline V gene are SGHNT and YYREEE (reference sequence). Trimming removed 5 bases from V and 6 bases from J; junction bases left unmatched: 4. CDR3 length equals 13 residues. DNA of the CDR3: TGTGCCAGCAGTCCACAGGGGTCCGGGGAGCTGTTTTTT. Amino acid sequence: CASSPQGSGELFF.

The rearrangement links TRBV12-5 to TRBJ2-2; the D is unclear. The CDR3 totals 13 residues. Between the trimmed V and J ends, which lost 3 bases and 4 bases, there was a span of 6 bases. Germline lookup yields CDR1 LGHNT and CDR2 FRNRAP. The CDR3 DNA reads TGTGCTAGTGGTTTAGGTTTCACCGGGGAGCTGTTTTTT. This encodes CASGLGFTGELFF.

This chain joins TRBV2 and TRBJ1-5; 7 bases are shared with TRBD1. Germline CDR1 SNHLY, CDR2 FYNNEI. Unmatched junction bases numbered 2, after V lost 4 bases and J lost 2 bases. The CDR3 has 14 residues. The CDR3 reads CASSAQGGNQPQHF. The CDR3 DNA reads TGTGCCAGCAGTGCTCAGGGGGGCAATCAGCCCCAGCATTTT.

The CDR3 bases are TGTGCCAGCAGTCTCAGGGTAGGGGACTATGGCTACACCTTC. It translates to CASSLRVGDYGYTF. V and J are TRBV6-1 and TRBJ1-2; weak D call: TRBD1 (5 bases). CDR1 MNHNS and CDR2 SASEGT come from the germline V gene. This CDR3 is built from 14 residues. V lost 5 bases to trimming and J lost 3 bases, with 13 bases between them.

The rearrangement links TRBV7-8 to TRBJ1-4; 7 nucleotides agree with TRBD1. The CDR3 has 15 amino acids. The germline V gene has CDR1 SGHVS and CDR2 FQNEAQ. The V gene end was trimmed by 5 bases and the J gene end by 8 bases; junction bases not matched to a gene: 11. The CDR3 bases are TGTGCCAGCAGCCTCCGGGACAGAATAGGAGAAAAACTGTTTTTT. Its translation is CASSLRDRIGEKLFF.

The genes are TRBV29-1 and TRBJ1-1, with 10 nucleotides matching TRBD1. CDR3 length equals 13 residues. V gave up 6 bases and J gave up 5 bases; unmatched junction bases: 6. From germline, CDR1 is SQVTM and CDR2 ANQGSEA. CDR3 sequence reads: CSVRQGAKTEAFF. In DNA, the CDR3 is TGCAGCGTCAGACAGGGGGCAAAGACTGAAGCTTTCTTT.

The chain has TRBV7-6 and TRBJ2-7; no clear D gene. CDR1 is SGHVS and CDR2 is FNYEAQ in the germline V gene. The CDR3 is 14 residues long. Between the trimmed V and J ends, which lost 2 bases and 3 bases, there was a span of 11 bases. The CDR3 protein is CASSLRVTNYEQYF. CDR3 nucleotide sequence: TGTGCCAGCAGCTTAAGGGTCACAAACTACGAGCAGTACTTC.

This clone is a singleton in its sample. The chain links TRBV5-1 to TRBJ2-5, with 7 bases that match TRBD2. Germline values: CDR1 SGHRS, CDR2 YFSETQ. The length of the CDR3 is 17 residues. The J segment lost 2 bases and the V segment lost 4 bases, leaving 14 bases of the junction unmatched. The CDR3 DNA reads TGCGCCAGCAGCCGTAGCCTAGCGGCAGCCCCGCAAGAGACCCAGTACTTC. The encoded protein is CASSRSLAAAPQETQYF.

The J gene is TRBJ2-7, the V gene TRBV6-5; 9 bases line up with TRBD1. Trimming cost V 0 bases and J 5 bases; bases outside gene matches: 8. Looked up from germline, CDR1 is MNHEY and CDR2 is SVGAGI. This CDR3 contains 16 residues. This chain's CDR3 is CASSYSGRTGDDEQYF. In DNA, the CDR3 is TGTGCCAGCAGTTACTCTGGGAGGACAGGGGACGACGAGCAGTACTTC.

The V call is TRBV7-9, the J call TRBJ1-3; unclear D gene. Looked up from germline, CDR1 is SEHNR and CDR2 is FQNEAQ (reference sequence). V dropped 5 bases and J dropped 0 bases, with 11 bases sitting between them. The CDR3 runs to 15 residues. CDR3 nucleotides: TGTGCCAGCAGCCCACAGCTTCCCTCTGGAAACACCATATATTTT. Translated: CASSPQLPSGNTIYF.

The chain recombines TRBV27 with TRBJ2-3; the D gene is possibly TRBD2 (6 bases). The CDR3 totals 15 residues. The germline V gene encodes CDR1 MNHEY and CDR2 SMNVEV (reference sequence). V lost 2 bases to trimming and J lost 6 bases, with 15 bases between them. The CDR3 sequence: CASSLKGRAGDTQYF. The DNA for the CDR3 is TGTGCCAGCAGTTTAAAAGGCCGGGCGGGGGATACGCAGTATTTT.

The chain links TRBV5-4 to TRBJ2-5; D tentatively reads TRBD1 or TRBD2 (5 bases each). Germline CDR1 SGHNT, CDR2 YYREEE (reference sequence). The CDR3 runs to 16 residues. Trimming cost V 0 bases and J 4 bases, with 16 bases left between them. The CDR3 DNA reads as TGTGCCAGCAGCTTGGGGCTCCTAGGGGACCGAGAGACCCAGTACTTC. Translated: CASSLGLLGDRETQYF.

V usage is TRBV10-3 and J usage is TRBJ2-7, with D uncertain. V was cut by 2 bases and J by 0 bases, with 8 bases left in between. Germline-derived CDR1 and CDR2 are ENHRY and SYGVKD. There are 14 residues in the CDR3. The CDR3 DNA sequence: TGTGCCATCAGTGAGAGGGAACCCTCCTACGAGCAGTACTTC. Amino acids: CAISEREPSYEQYF.

The chain has TRBV5-1 and TRBJ1-4; 7 bases map to TRBD1. The CDR3 runs 15 residues. Losses at the gene ends were 5 bases for V and 0 bases for J; bases not matched to a gene: 4. Germline V gene sequence: CDR1 SGHRS, CDR2 YFSETQ. CDR3 DNA: TGCGCCAGCAGTACAGACAGGGCAACTAATGAAAAACTGTTTTTT. Translated, it gives CASSTDRATNEKLFF.

The gene calls are TRBV19 and TRBJ2-5; TRBD1 matches at 11 bases. V dropped 10 bases and J dropped 4; count of bases not matched to a gene: 5. The CDR3 totals 13 residues. From germline, CDR1 is LNHDA and CDR2 SQIVND (reference sequence). In nucleotides, the CDR3 is TGTGCCACTGGACAGGGGGCGCGAGAGACCCAGTACTTC. It encodes CATGQGARETQYF.

This chain uses TRBV7-2 with TRBJ2-7; 7 positions match TRBD2. Germline values: CDR1 SGHTA, CDR2 FQGNSA. The CDR3 totals 15 residues. J lost 2 bases, V lost 5 bases, and 9 bases had no gene match. The DNA for the CDR3 is TGTGCCAGCAGCCTTTGGGGGGGGGAAACCTACGAGCAGTACTTC. Amino acid sequence: CASSLWGGETYEQYF.

This chain joins TRBV5-6 and TRBJ1-2; no firm D call. Germline lookup yields CDR1 SGHDT and CDR2 YYEEEE. Trimming cost V 5 bases and J 2 bases, with 10 bases left between them. This CDR3 is 13 amino acids long. DNA of the CDR3: TGTGCCAGCAGGGCCGGGCTAAACTATGGCTACACCTTC. This sequence encodes CASRAGLNYGYTF.

V is TRBV14 and J is TRBJ2-5; unclear D gene. Germline V gives CDR1 SGHDN, CDR2 FVKESK. The CDR3 has 11 residues. V lost 0 bases to trimming and J lost 5 bases, with 1 base between them. CDR3: CASSQEETQYF. The CDR3 DNA is TGTGCCAGCAGCCAAGAGGAGACCCAGTACTTC.

The chain couples TRBV19 to TRBJ2-5; 10 positions agree with TRBD2. This CDR3 spans 17 amino acids. Germline assignment: CDR1 LNHDA and CDR2 SQIVND (reference sequence). V dropped 1 base and J dropped 0; count of bases not matched to a gene: 5. DNA for the CDR3: TGTGCCAGTAGTATAGGACAGCGGGGGGGGTACCAAGAGACCCAGTACTTC. Amino acid sequence: CASSIGQRGGYQETQYF.

The chain recombines TRBV2 with TRBJ1-2, with D unresolved. The CDR3 covers 15 residues. V dropped 5 bases and J dropped 2 bases, with 15 bases sitting between them. Germline CDR1 SNHLY, CDR2 FYNNEI. The chain's CDR3 is CASSFLTGYNYGYTF. The CDR3 DNA reads TGTGCCAGCAGTTTCCTGACGGGGTACAACTATGGCTACACCTTC.